Below, one T cell receptor beta chain is given with its context. This sample is part of a study of T cells in Graves' hyperthyroidism and ophthalmopathy. Germline assignment: CDR1 LNHNV and CDR2 YYDKDF (reference sequence). Trimming left V 1 base short and J 1 base short, with 11 bases between. This CDR3 is 15 amino acids long. The TCR beta CDR3 regions underwent amplification using RNA transcripts as the source. Carried out on the TCR CDR3, a first-round RT-PCR used the HTBI primer set. MiXCR, applied by TCRdb to the multiplex PCR reads, yields one record per CDR3 protein. The sample shows fewer than 450,000 distinct CDR3 sequences, approximately 17% of them seen only once.

The chain has TRBV15 and TRBJ2-7, with D unresolved. The clonotype was recovered from a woman aged 25 to 39 with Graves' hyperthyroidism that later progressed to Graves' ophthalmopathy. Sequencing was done on a sample of blood. The CDR3, as DNA: TGTGCCACCAGCAGAGCTAGAGGCGATTCCTACGAGCAGTACTTC. Amino acids: CATSRARGDSYEQYF.